Listed below are T cell receptor beta chains from one sample, sequenced in a study of shared clonotypes between healthy human individuals. Generated by immunoSEQ multiplex PCR, the TCRdb table keeps only in-frame clones and is missing some. The data contain 2 million to 2.5 million clones, 85% to 95% of them singletons. The specimen was naive CD4+ T cells from PBMCs. These receptors were taken from a man aged 18 to 35 in good health. Some clones in this sample may be carry-over from other donors' samples. CDR3s include the opening cysteine and the closing phenylalanine or tryptophan. D genes are given only for firm matches. Some rows mark clone size as missing; the rest say once, few, many or name a class of expanded clone.

V: TRBV7-2
size: -
D: TRBD1
J: TRBJ2-2
DNA: TGTGCCAGCAGCTGGGCCCGGACCGGGACAGGGGTCACCGGGGAGCTGTTTTTT
CDR3: CASSWARTGTGVTGELFF

V: TRBV4-2
size: -
D: -
J: TRBJ2-3
DNA: TGTGCCAGCAGCCAAGATCGCGGGGTCACAGATACGCAGTATTTT
CDR3: CASSQDRGVTDTQYF

V: TRBV5-1
size: -
D: -
J: TRBJ2-6
DNA: TGCGCCAGCAGCTTGGGAGTCTCTGGGGCCAACGTCCTGACTTTC
CDR3: CASSLGVSGANVLTF

V: TRBV11-3
size: -
D: -
J: TRBJ2-7
DNA: TGTGCCAGCAGCCCCGGACAGCCCTACGAGCAGTACTTC
CDR3: CASSPGQPYEQYF

V: TRBV10-3
size: -
D: -
J: TRBJ1-4
DNA: TGTGCCATCAGTGAGTTTGGGGCCTCTAATGAAAAACTGTTTTTT
CDR3: CAISEFGASNEKLFF

V: TRBV5-1
size: once
D: -
J: TRBJ2-7
DNA: TGCGCCAGCAGCCCGGACACTTGGGCCGGCCGGCAGTACTTC
CDR3: CASSPDTWAGRQYF

V: TRBV7-9
size: -
D: TRBD1
J: TRBJ2-5
DNA: TGTGCCAGCAGCAAAGGACAGGGGGCGAAAGAGACCCAGTACTTC
CDR3: CASSKGQGAKETQYF

V: TRBV28
size: -
D: -
J: TRBJ1-5
DNA: TGTGCCAGCAGTTTATCGCCCAAGCAGCCCCAGCATTTT
CDR3: CASSLSPKQPQHF

V: TRBV6-5
size: -
D: TRBD1
J: TRBJ2-1
DNA: TGTGCCAGCAGTGTGACAGGGGTTTCCTACAATGAGCAGTTCTTC
CDR3: CASSVTGVSYNEQFF

V: TRBV5-6
size: -
D: -
J: TRBJ1-1
DNA: TGTGCCAGCAGTGGAGGGATCATGAACACTGAAGCTTTCTTT
CDR3: CASSGGIMNTEAFF

V: TRBV7-9
size: -
D: -
J: TRBJ2-5
DNA: TGTGCCAGCAGAGTCGGGGGGCGAGAGACCCAGTACTTC
CDR3: CASRVGGRETQYF

V: TRBV5-4
size: -
D: TRBD2
J: TRBJ2-7
DNA: TGTGCCAGCAGCTTGCTGCTAGCGGGAGCGAACGAGCAGTACTTC
CDR3: CASSLLLAGANEQYF

V: TRBV29-1
size: -
D: TRBD2
J: TRBJ2-1
DNA: TGCAGCGGGGGACTAGCCTACAATGAGCAGTTCTTC
CDR3: CSGGLAYNEQFF

V: TRBV29-1
size: -
D: -
J: TRBJ2-2
DNA: TGCAGCGGTGGAGGCACCGGGGAGCTGTTTTTT
CDR3: CSGGGTGELFF

V: TRBV10-3
size: -
D: -
J: TRBJ1-4
DNA: TGTGCCATCAGCCCGGTTGGGGGGGATGAAAAACTGTTTTTT
CDR3: CAISPVGGDEKLFF

V: TRBV2
size: -
D: -
J: TRBJ1-3
DNA: TGTGCCAGCAGTGAAGCAGGGCAGGTCGGAGGAAACACCATATATTTT
CDR3: CASSEAGQVGGNTIYF

V: TRBV5-4
size: -
D: TRBD1
J: TRBJ2-1
DNA: TGTGCCAGCAGCTCTCCGGACAGGGACTACAATGAGCAGTTCTTC
CDR3: CASSSPDRDYNEQFF

V: TRBV7-2
size: -
D: -
J: TRBJ1-1
DNA: TGTGCCAGCAGCTTAGGAGGCGCAGGCACTGAAGCTTTCTTT
CDR3: CASSLGGAGTEAFF

V: TRBV6-5
size: -
D: TRBD2
J: TRBJ2-5
DNA: TGTGCCAGCAGTTACATCCGAGCGGGAACGGAAGAGACCCAGTACTTC
CDR3: CASSYIRAGTEETQYF

V: TRBV7-8
size: -
D: -
J: TRBJ1-2
DNA: TGTGCCAGCAGCTTAGTAGGTGTGGACTATGGCTACACCTTC
CDR3: CASSLVGVDYGYTF

V: TRBV10-2
size: -
D: -
J: TRBJ1-4
DNA: TGCGGCGGACGTCGTCGCTGGGGGGAAGGGACTAATGAAAAACTGTTTTTT
CDR3: CGGRRRWGEGTNEKLFF

V: TRBV6-1
size: -
D: TRBD2
J: TRBJ2-1
DNA: TGTGCCAGCAGGGGACTAGACTACAATGAGCAGTTCTTC
CDR3: CASRGLDYNEQFF

V: TRBV2
size: once
D: TRBD1
J: TRBJ1-5
DNA: TGTGCCAGCACCGGACAGGGTAATCAGCCCCAGCATTTT
CDR3: CASTGQGNQPQHF

V: TRBV7-8
size: -
D: TRBD1
J: TRBJ1-1
DNA: TGTGCCAGCAGCTTGGGACAGGGGCCAGCTTTCTTT
CDR3: CASSLGQGPAFF

V: TRBV7-2
size: -
D: -
J: TRBJ1-2
DNA: TGTGCCAGCAGCTTAACAGGGCTTGCTGGCTACACCTTC
CDR3: CASSLTGLAGYTF

V: TRBV18
size: -
D: -
J: TRBJ2-1
DNA: TGTGCCAGCTCAATCGAGGGGTTTCTGGCCTACAATGAGCAGTTCTTC
CDR3: CASSIEGFLAYNEQFF

V: TRBV6-4
size: -
D: -
J: TRBJ2-4
DNA: TGTGCCAGCAGTGAAGGGGGAGCCAAAAACATTCAGTACTTC
CDR3: CASSEGGAKNIQYF

V: TRBV7-6
size: -
D: -
J: TRBJ2-5
DNA: TGTGCCAGCAGCTTAGCGGCAGGTAGCCGGGAGACCCAGTACTTC
CDR3: CASSLAAGSRETQYF

V: TRBV13
size: -
D: TRBD2
J: TRBJ2-1
DNA: TGTGCCAGCAGCAGCAGACTAGCGGGGTACAATGAGCAGTTCTTC
CDR3: CASSSRLAGYNEQFF

V: TRBV6-6
size: -
D: TRBD2
J: TRBJ2-3
DNA: TGTGCCAGCACTAGCGGGAGGGGCACAGATACGCAGTATTTT
CDR3: CASTSGRGTDTQYF

V: TRBV30
size: -
D: TRBD2
J: TRBJ2-2
DNA: TGTGCCTGGAGTAAGGTGACTAGCGGGAGTCGTGACACCGGGGAGCTGTTTTTT
CDR3: CAWSKVTSGSRDTGELFF

V: TRBV30
size: -
D: -
J: TRBJ1-3
DNA: TGTGCTACGGGACCTTGGAGGGCTGGAAACACCATATATTTT
CDR3: CATGPWRAGNTIYF

V: TRBV7-2
size: -
D: -
J: TRBJ1-1
DNA: TGTGCCAGCAGCTTAGCGGAGAGGACTCGGGCTTTCTTT
CDR3: CASSLAERTRAFF

V: TRBV5-4
size: once
D: TRBD2
J: TRBJ2-1
DNA: TGTGCCAGCAGCACGGGGGGTGGCTCCTACAATGAGCAGTTCTTC
CDR3: CASSTGGGSYNEQFF

V: TRBV5-1
size: -
D: -
J: TRBJ1-2
DNA: TGCGCCAGCAGCCTCTATGCAGGGTTTCGCGGCTACACCTTC
CDR3: CASSLYAGFRGYTF

V: TRBV5-1
size: -
D: -
J: TRBJ1-5
DNA: TGCGCCAGCAGCTTGGAACCGTCGGGTCAGCCCCAGCATTTT
CDR3: CASSLEPSGQPQHF

V: TRBV7-9
size: -
D: -
J: TRBJ1-2
DNA: TGTGCCAGCAGCGAGTACGGGACGGATTACTATGGCTACACCTTC
CDR3: CASSEYGTDYYGYTF

V: TRBV28
size: -
D: -
J: TRBJ2-5
DNA: TGTGCCAGCGGACGGCAGAGGGCCCAGTACTTC
CDR3: CASGRQRAQYF